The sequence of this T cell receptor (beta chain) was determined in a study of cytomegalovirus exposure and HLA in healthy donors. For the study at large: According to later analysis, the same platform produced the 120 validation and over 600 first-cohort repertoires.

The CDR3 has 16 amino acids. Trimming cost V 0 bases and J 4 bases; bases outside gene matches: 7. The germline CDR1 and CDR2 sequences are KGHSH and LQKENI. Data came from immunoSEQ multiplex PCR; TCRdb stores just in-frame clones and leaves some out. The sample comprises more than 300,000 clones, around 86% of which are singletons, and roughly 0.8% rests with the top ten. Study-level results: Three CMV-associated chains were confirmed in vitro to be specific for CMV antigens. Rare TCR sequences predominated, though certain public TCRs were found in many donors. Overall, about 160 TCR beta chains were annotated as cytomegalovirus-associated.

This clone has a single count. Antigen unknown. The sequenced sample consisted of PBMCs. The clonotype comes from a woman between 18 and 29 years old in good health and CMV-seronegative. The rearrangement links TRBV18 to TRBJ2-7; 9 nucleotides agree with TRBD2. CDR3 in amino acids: CASSPPEREDRYEQYF. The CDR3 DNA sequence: TGTGCCAGCTCACCACCCGAGCGGGAGGATCGATACGAGCAGTACTTC.